This passage covers 20 T cell receptor beta chains from one sample sequenced in a study of blood T cell repertoires in COVID-19. The data were produced by immunoSEQ multiplex PCR, yet TCRdb's version contains in-frame clones alone and is incomplete. The sample records some 96,000 clones, approximately 86% being singletons. Sequenced material: peripheral blood. These receptors originate from a man in his forties or fifties with active or convalescent COVID-19.

The chain has TRBV3-1 (or the pseudogene TRBV3-2) and TRBJ2-3, with 7 nucleotides matching TRBD2. This CDR3 contains 14 residues. Germline V gene sequence: CDR1 LGHDT, CDR2 YNNKEL (reference sequence). J gave up 2 bases and V 7 bases, and 6 bases lay outside the gene matches. CDR3 protein: CASNPAGYTDTQYF. The CDR3 nucleotides read TGTGCCAGCAACCCAGCGGGATACACAGATACGCAGTATTTT.

The chain joins TRBV24-1 to TRBJ1-2; TRBD1 agrees at 7 bases. CDR3 length equals 17 residues. Per the germline V gene, CDR1 is KGHDR and CDR2 is SFDVKD. With 2 bases clipped from V and 4 bases from J, the junction kept 12 bases outside the gene matches. Written as DNA, the CDR3 is TGTGCCACCAGTGATTCGAGGTCCCAGGGGGTCGGCTATGGCTACACCTTC. Its translation: CATSDSRSQGVGYGYTF.

The J gene is TRBJ2-5, the V gene TRBV18, with 10 bases fitting TRBD1. Germline CDR1 reads KGHSH; CDR2 reads LQKENI. The CDR3 covers 14 residues. V trimming: 3 bases; J trimming: 5 bases; junction bases outside the gene matches: 3. In DNA form, the CDR3 reads TGTGCCAGCTCACCGACAGGGGGCGCGGAGACCCAGTACTTC. Translating it yields CASSPTGGAETQYF.

The chain combines TRBV28 with TRBJ1-1; a possible D gene is TRBD1 (5 bases). Looked up from germline, CDR1 is MDHEN and CDR2 is SYDVKM. The CDR3 loop spans 12 amino acids. The V end lost 5 bases, the J end lost 9 bases, and 13 bases lay between the germline ends. This chain's CDR3 is CASSRVNRKAFF. The CDR3 DNA reads TGTGCCAGCAGTAGGGTGAACAGGAAAGCTTTCTTT.

This clone was seen a handful of times. The gene calls are TRBV10-3 and TRBJ2-5, with unresolved D. The CDR3 has 13 amino acids. The V end was cut by 7 bases, the J end by 4 bases, with 13 bases between. Per germline, CDR1 ENHRY and CDR2 SYGVKD. In nucleotides, the CDR3 is TGTGCCATCACCGGAGATGTGGGAGAGACCCAGTACTTC. Translation gives CAITGDVGETQYF.

J is TRBJ1-6 and V is TRBV2; 8 nucleotides agree with TRBD1. Trimming removed 6 bases from V and 6 bases from J; junction bases left unmatched: 7. This CDR3 comprises 15 residues. Germline V CDR1 and CDR2: SNHLY, FYNNEI. This chain's CDR3 is CASREDRARNSPLHF. CDR3 nucleotide sequence: TGTGCCAGCAGGGAGGACAGGGCGCGTAATTCACCCCTCCACTTT.

V and J are TRBV15 and TRBJ1-5; TRBD1 matches at 7 bases. Germline loops: CDR1 LNHNV, CDR2 YYDKDF (reference sequence). V shed 3 bases, J shed 0 bases, and the junction held 8 bases outside the gene matches. The CDR3 runs 17 residues. CDR3 nucleotides: TGTGCCACCAGCAGCCCCAGGGGGTTAAATAGCAATCAGCCCCAGCATTTT. The encoded protein is CATSSPRGLNSNQPQHF.

CDR3 bases: TGTGCCTGGAGTCCCCCAGGGGTTAGGGAGCAGTACTTC. Protein: CAWSPPGVREQYF. V is TRBV30 and J is TRBJ2-7; D may be TRBD1 (6 bases). The V end lost 2 bases, the J end lost 7 bases, and 15 bases lay between the germline ends. There are 13 residues in the CDR3. Germline V gene sequence: CDR1 GTSNPN, CDR2 SVGIG (reference sequence).

V is TRBV5-4 and J is TRBJ2-6, with no clear D. The length of the CDR3 is 14 residues. V lost 4 bases and J lost 4, with 9 bases in between. Looked up from germline, CDR1 is SGHNT and CDR2 is YYREEE (reference sequence). The CDR3: CASSPPQGANVLTF. CDR3 DNA sequence: TGTGCCAGCAGCCCCCCCCAAGGGGCCAACGTCCTGACTTTC.

V is TRBV24-1 and J is TRBJ2-2, with a possible D match to TRBD2 (5 bases). Deletions cut 9 bases from V and 1 base from J, with 11 bases between. Looked up from germline, CDR1 is KGHDR and CDR2 is SFDVKD. CDR3 length: 14 amino acids. As DNA, the CDR3 is TGTGCCACCGAAGGGAGAGGGAACACCGGGGAGCTGTTTTTT. This sequence encodes CATEGRGNTGELFF.

This sequence joins TRBV12-3 or TRBV12-4 and TRBJ1-1; D unclear. V gave up 1 base and J gave up 6 bases, with 9 bases separating them. CDR3 size: 13 residues. CDR3 nucleotide sequence: TGTGCCAGCAGTTTAGTACAAGGAGCTGAAGCTTTCTTT. The encoded protein is CASSLVQGAEAFF.

The chain combines TRBV30 with TRBJ2-5; a weak D match, TRBD1 (5 bases). V dropped 5 bases and J dropped 5 bases, with 12 bases sitting between them. The CDR3 runs to 12 residues. CDR1 GTSNPN and CDR2 SVGIG come from the germline V gene (reference sequence). The CDR3, as DNA: TGTGCCTGGGCCCCAAGGGGCGAGACCCAGTACTTC. Translating gives CAWAPRGETQYF.

This clone was detected a few times. This chain joins TRBV27 and TRBJ2-2; 10 bases line up with TRBD2. This CDR3 has 15 residues. V dropped 5 bases and J dropped 5; count of bases not matched to a gene: 5. Germline lookup yields CDR1 MNHEY and CDR2 SMNVEV (reference sequence). This chain's CDR3 is CASSLSGRGTGELFF. The CDR3 DNA sequence: TGTGCCAGCAGTCTCAGCGGGAGGGGGACCGGGGAGCTGTTTTTT.

This clone occurred once. The gene calls are TRBV29-1 and TRBJ2-1; TRBD2 aligns across 7 bases. Germline V lookup: CDR1 SQVTM, CDR2 ANQGSEA. The CDR3 runs 15 residues. V was clipped by 3 bases and J by 6 bases; unmatched bases: 11. CDR3 loop: CSVELWGRVGNEQFF. CDR3 DNA: TGCAGCGTTGAGTTATGGGGGAGGGTTGGCAATGAGCAGTTCTTC.

In DNA, the CDR3 is TGCGCCAGCAGTGACAGGGGGCCGGGCACAGATACGCAGTATTTT. Its translation is CASSDRGPGTDTQYF. The V gene is TRBV10-2, the J gene TRBJ2-3; 8 bases are a match to TRBD1. V lost 3 bases to trimming and J lost 1 base; unmatched junction nucleotides: 3. CDR3 length: 15 amino acids. CDR1 WSHSY and CDR2 SAAADI come from the germline V gene.

This chain uses TRBV9 with TRBJ2-1, with D unclear. V was pared by 2 bases and J by 6 bases, with 6 bases between. CDR3 length: 12 residues. The germline CDR1 and CDR2 sequences are SGDLS and YYNGEE. The CDR3 nucleotides are TGTGCCAGCAGCGTTATCGGCAATGAGCAGTTCTTC. It encodes CASSVIGNEQFF.

The chain carries TRBV19 and TRBJ1-2; 10 bases align to TRBD1. In germline, CDR1 is LNHDA, CDR2 SQIVND (reference sequence). V trimming: 7 bases; J trimming: 8 bases; junction bases outside the gene matches: 13. The CDR3 contains 15 residues. As DNA, the CDR3 is TGTGCCAGTACCACCGGGACAGGGGACCTCCGGGGCTACACCTTC. This encodes CASTTGTGDLRGYTF.

At least ten counts were recorded for this clone. The chain has TRBV7-8 and TRBJ2-7; TRBD1 agrees at 7 bases. The V segment lost 1 base and the J segment 0 bases; nucleotides outside the gene matches: 3. The CDR3 has 15 residues. CDR1 and CDR2 from the germline V gene are SGHVS and FQNEAQ. The CDR3 spells CASSLDRGVSYEQYF. CDR3 bases: TGTGCCAGCAGCTTAGACAGGGGAGTCTCCTACGAGCAGTACTTC.

The J gene is TRBJ2-5, the V gene TRBV24-1, with 10 positions matching TRBD1. CDR1 and CDR2 (germline): KGHDR, SFDVKD. Trimming took 4 bases from V and 0 from J; bases not matched to a gene: 4. The CDR3 runs 16 residues. The CDR3: CATSDSGQGHQETQYF. In nucleotides, the CDR3 is TGTGCCACCAGTGACTCGGGACAGGGGCACCAAGAGACCCAGTACTTC.

The chain joins TRBV24-1 to TRBJ2-1; the match to TRBD1 covers 8 bases. Per the germline V gene, CDR1 is KGHDR and CDR2 is SFDVKD. Losses at the gene ends were 9 bases for V and 7 bases for J; bases not matched to a gene: 10. This CDR3 spans 14 amino acids. The CDR3 protein is CATQSRGPQNEQFF. Here the CDR3 DNA reads TGTGCCACCCAGTCCAGGGGGCCGCAGAATGAGCAGTTCTTC.